The 19 T cell receptor beta chains in this list originate from one sample, sequenced in a study of CD8 T cells in ankylosing spondylitis. Overall study findings and caveats: Blood of patients with ankylosing spondylitis appeared to be characterized by a TCR beta motif of several highly homologous variants.

MiXCR was run by TCRdb on the 5' RACE reads, yielding one entry per CDR3 protein. The sample has under 450,000 distinct CDR3 sequences, about 15% seen once. These receptors' targets are unknown. Sequencing was performed on blood, either unsorted or a sorted T cell fraction (not recorded which). These receptor sequences come from a male donor with ankylosing spondylitis.

This clonotype has ten or more counts. The rearrangement joins TRBV12-3 or TRBV12-4 to TRBJ2-5; TRBD2 matches at 8 bases. Losses at the gene ends were 7 bases for V and 4 bases for J; bases not matched to a gene: 8. The length of the CDR3 is 14 residues. CDR3 DNA sequence: TGTGCCAGCACGCCTAGCGGGCAGGGAGAGACCCAGTACTTC. Translated: CASTPSGQGETQYF.

The chain joins TRBV7-9 to TRBJ1-1; 9 nucleotides align to TRBD1. V trimming: 5 bases; J trimming: 10 bases; junction bases outside the gene matches: 14. CDR1 is SEHNR, CDR2 FQNEAQ, per germline (reference sequence). The CDR3 has 15 residues. The CDR3 sequence is CASSPNLRTGERAFF. The CDR3, as DNA: TGTGCCAGCAGCCCGAATCTTAGGACAGGGGAGAGAGCTTTCTTT. The whole variable domain, filled in from reference TRBV7-9 and TRBJ1-1, reads DTGVSQNPRHKITKRGQNVTFRCDPISEHNRLYWYRQTLGQGPEFLTYFQNEAQLEKSRLLSDRFSAERPKGSFSTLEIQRTEQGDSAMYLCASSPNLRTGERAFFGQGTRLTVV.

This clonotype turned up a few times. The genes are TRBV9 and TRBJ2-7; unclear D gene. This CDR3 comprises 14 residues. V gave up 2 bases and J gave up 2 bases, with 11 bases separating them. From germline, CDR1 is SGDLS and CDR2 YYNGEE. CDR3 region: CASSVTDNTYEQYF. CDR3 bases: TGTGCCAGCAGCGTGACTGATAATACCTACGAGCAGTACTTC.

V gene TRBV6-2 or TRBV6-3 combines with J gene TRBJ2-1; D assignment may be TRBD1 or TRBD2 (5 bases each). The ends were cut back, 8 bases at V and 9 bases at J, with 29 bases in the middle. Germline CDR1 reads MNHEY; CDR2 reads SVGEGT. This CDR3 spans 17 amino acids. The CDR3 DNA reads TGTGCCAGCTCCTCCGCCGTAGGGACCGGGCAATGGGGTGAGCAGTTCTTC. This encodes CASSSAVGTGQWGEQFF.

A single count supports this clonotype. This chain connects TRBV6-1 to TRBJ1-1; a weak D match, TRBD1 (5 bases). The CDR3 extends over 14 amino acids. Trimming left V 6 bases short and J 0 bases short, with 11 bases between. The V gene's germline CDR1 is MNHNS and CDR2 SASEGT. The CDR3 coding sequence is TGTGCCAGCAGGGGGGGGGAGATGAACACTGAAGCTTTCTTT. This gives the protein CASRGGEMNTEAFF.

This clonotype was found many times. This chain joins TRBV4-3 and TRBJ2-3; no firm D call. CDR1 is LGHNA and CDR2 is YSLEER in the germline V gene. V was shortened by 0 bases and J by 2 bases, with 12 bases between the two germline ends. The CDR3 contains 16 residues. CDR3 region: CASSQDQTLLTDTQYF. The DNA of the CDR3 is TGCGCCAGCAGCCAAGACCAAACCCTTCTCACAGATACGCAGTATTTT.

This clonotype was counted only a few times. This rearrangement joins TRBV20-1 to TRBJ2-5; the match to TRBD2 covers 12 bases. CDR3 length: 15 residues. The V segment lost 6 bases and the J segment 4 bases; nucleotides outside the gene matches: 9. In germline, CDR1 is DFQATT, CDR2 SNEGSKA (reference sequence). This CDR3 is CSAASGRALVETQYF. The CDR3 DNA sequence: TGCAGTGCCGCTAGCGGGAGGGCCCTCGTAGAGACCCAGTACTTC.

This chain connects TRBV15 to TRBJ1-5; maybe TRBD1 (5 bases). This CDR3 comprises 13 residues. Germline V CDR1 and CDR2: LNHNV, YYDKDF (reference sequence). Trimming took off 0 bases at V and 14 bases at J, with 14 bases between the two ends. CDR3 sequence: CATSRDLWGKKHF. The CDR3 nucleotides read TGTGCCACCAGCAGAGATCTATGGGGCAAAAAGCATTTT.

The rearrangement joins TRBV3-1 to TRBJ2-1, with 9 nucleotides matching TRBD2. Looked up from germline, CDR1 is LGHDT and CDR2 is YNNKEL (reference sequence). The CDR3 has 16 residues. Unmatched junction bases numbered 7, after V lost 0 bases and J lost 7 bases. The CDR3 bases are TGTGCCAGCAGCCAAGATTCCCCGCGGGGGGGGAATGAGCAGTTCTTC. Protein: CASSQDSPRGGNEQFF.

The V and J genes are TRBV5-1 and TRBJ1-2; D is perhaps TRBD1 (6 bases). The CDR3 is 13 amino acids. Trimming left V 0 bases short and J 7 bases short, with 10 bases between. The germline CDR1 and CDR2 sequences are SGHRS and YFSETQ. The CDR3 reads CASSLDRVRGYTF. The CDR3 DNA reads TGCGCCAGCAGCTTGGACAGGGTCCGTGGCTACACCTTC.

This clonotype occurred many times. The V gene is TRBV7-2, the J gene TRBJ1-5, with TRBD1 matching over 7 bases. The J segment lost 2 bases and the V segment lost 5 bases, leaving 6 bases of the junction unmatched. The CDR3 covers 15 residues. Per the germline V gene, CDR1 is SGHTA and CDR2 is FQGNSA. The CDR3 reads CASSPRQGGNQPQHF. As DNA, the CDR3 is TGTGCCAGCAGCCCCAGACAGGGCGGCAATCAGCCCCAGCATTTT.

This clonotype has at least ten counts. As DNA, the CDR3 is TGTGCCAGCAGCTTAGGTGTGACAGGGGTCTCCTACGAGCAGTACTTC. Encoded protein: CASSLGVTGVSYEQYF. The genes are TRBV7-8 and TRBJ2-7, with TRBD1 matching 8 bases. The CDR3 is 16 amino acids. Germline lookup yields CDR1 SGHVS and CDR2 FQNEAQ. Losses at the gene ends were 1 base for V and 0 bases for J; bases not matched to a gene: 5.

This chain joins TRBV4-1 and TRBJ1-1; maybe TRBD1 (6 bases). The CDR3 has 15 amino acids. The germline gives CDR1 MGHRA, CDR2 YSYEKL. V lost 4 bases and J lost 0, with 12 bases in between. CDR3 protein: CASSPPDRLNTEAFF. In DNA, the CDR3 is TGCGCCAGCAGCCCCCCCGACAGGTTGAACACTGAAGCTTTCTTT.

This clonotype was recorded a few times. A junction boundary mismatches the germline segment, possibly from a read error. The V call is TRBV6-1, the J call TRBJ1-2; D call uncertain. This CDR3 region has 13 residues. Germline V gene sequence: CDR1 MNHNS, CDR2 SASEGT. CDR3 loop: CASEAGFNYGYTF. The CDR3 coding sequence is TGTGCCAGCGAAGCGGGGTTCAACTATGGCTATACCTTC.

The chain joins TRBV18 to TRBJ1-2; no firm D call. V was shortened by 0 bases and J by 5 bases, with 7 bases between the two germline ends. Germline V lookup: CDR1 KGHSH, CDR2 LQKENI. The CDR3 is 13 residues long. CDR3 region: CASSPPDRYGYTF. For the CDR3, the DNA is TGTGCCAGCTCACCACCGGACCGATATGGCTACACCTTC.

This clonotype has a handful of counts. This rearrangement joins TRBV12-3 or TRBV12-4 to TRBJ1-5; the match to TRBD1 covers 7 bases. J lost 6 bases, V lost 2 bases, and 4 bases had no gene match. The CDR3 runs 14 residues. CDR3 region: CASSLTGDAQPQHF. For the CDR3, the DNA is TGTGCCAGCAGTTTAACAGGGGACGCTCAGCCCCAGCATTTT.

This clonotype has only a few counts. The rearrangement joins TRBV6-6 to TRBJ1-2; no clear D gene. Germline V gene sequence: CDR1 MNHNY, CDR2 SVGAGI (reference sequence). Trimming took 6 bases from V and 8 from J, leaving 16 bases between them. The CDR3 has 13 residues. Here the CDR3 DNA reads TGTGCCAGCAGCCCTCCGGGCGTTAAGGGCTACACCTTC. Encoded protein: CASSPPGVKGYTF.

This clonotype showed up just a few times. The rearrangement uses TRBV19 and TRBJ1-1, with D perhaps TRBD1 (5 bases). Trimming pared 0 bases from V and 6 bases from J, leaving 11 bases between. From germline, CDR1 is LNHDA and CDR2 SQIVND (reference sequence). CDR3 length: 14 amino acids. In DNA, the CDR3 is TGTGCCAGTAGTATAGATGCAGGGCTGCCTGAAGCTTTCTTT. Translating it yields CASSIDAGLPEAFF.

V is TRBV30 and J is TRBJ2-1; no firm D call. The germline gives CDR1 GTSNPN, CDR2 SVGIG (reference sequence). V lost 0 bases and J 4 bases, leaving 7 bases between the germline ends. The CDR3 is 13 residues long. CDR3 nucleotide sequence: TGTGCCTGGAGTGTAGGCACATACAATGAGCAGTTCTTC. It codes for CAWSVGTYNEQFF.